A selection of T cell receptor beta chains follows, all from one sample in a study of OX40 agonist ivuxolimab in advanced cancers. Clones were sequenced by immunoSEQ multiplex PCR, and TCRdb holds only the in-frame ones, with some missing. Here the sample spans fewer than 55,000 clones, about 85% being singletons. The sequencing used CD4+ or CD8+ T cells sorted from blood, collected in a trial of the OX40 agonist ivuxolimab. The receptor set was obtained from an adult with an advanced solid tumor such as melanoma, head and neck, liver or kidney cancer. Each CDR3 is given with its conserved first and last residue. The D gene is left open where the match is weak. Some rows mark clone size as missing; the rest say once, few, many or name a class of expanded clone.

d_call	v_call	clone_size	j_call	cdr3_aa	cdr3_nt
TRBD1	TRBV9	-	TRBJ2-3	CASSVRFTGGFTDTQYF	TGTGCCAGCAGCGTACGATTTACAGGGGGCTTCACAGATACGCAGTATTTT
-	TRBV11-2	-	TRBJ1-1	CASSLIGGAEAFF	TGTGCCAGCAGCTTAATAGGGGGTGCTGAAGCTTTCTTT
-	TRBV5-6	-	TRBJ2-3	CASSSGGRSTDTQYF	TGTGCCAGCAGCTCGGGCGGTAGAAGCACAGATACGCAGTATTTT
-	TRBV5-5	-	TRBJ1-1	CASSPTLGGVIGTEAFF	TGTGCCAGCAGCCCGACTCTTGGAGGGGTAATTGGGACTGAAGCTTTCTTT
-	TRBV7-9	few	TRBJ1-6	CASSLIQNSPLHF	TGTGCCAGCAGCTTAATCCAGAATTCACCCCTCCACTTT
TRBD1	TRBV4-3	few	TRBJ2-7	CASSQARGQYEQYF	TGCGCCAGCAGCCAAGCGAGGGGGCAATACGAGCAGTACTTC
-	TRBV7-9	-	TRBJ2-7	CASSSDTSGQYF	TGTGCCAGCAGTTCCGACACCTCGGGGCAGTACTTC
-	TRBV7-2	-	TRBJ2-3	CASSSRFTDTQYF	TGTGCCAGCAGCTCACGGTTCACAGATACGCAGTATTTT
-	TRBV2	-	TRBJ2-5	CARQTPGRSQETQYF	TGTGCCAGACAAACCCCGGGACGGAGCCAAGAGACCCAGTACTTC
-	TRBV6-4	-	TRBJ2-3	CASSATLSDTDTQYF	TGTGCCAGCAGTGCCACCCTCTCTGACACAGATACGCAGTATTTT
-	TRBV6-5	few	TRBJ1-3	CASSYSITSNTIYF	TGTGCCAGCAGTTACTCGATCACGTCGAACACCATATATTTT
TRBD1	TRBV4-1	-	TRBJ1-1	CASSRTGTGGLGTEAFF	TGCGCCAGCAGCCGAACCGGGACAGGGGGTTTGGGCACTGAAGCTTTCTTT
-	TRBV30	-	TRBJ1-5	CAWSVLGAYQPQHF	TGTGCCTGGAGTGTATTGGGGGCGTATCAGCCCCAGCATTTT
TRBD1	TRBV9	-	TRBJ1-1	CASSLRQGLNTEAFF	TGTGCCAGCAGCTTACGACAGGGGCTGAACACTGAAGCTTTCTTT
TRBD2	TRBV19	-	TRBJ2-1	CASSVAGVRFF	TGTGCCAGTAGTGTAGCGGGAGTTCGGTTCTTC
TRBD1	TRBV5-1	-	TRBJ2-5	CASSLLGQLPETQYF	TGCGCCAGCAGCTTGTTGGGACAGCTTCCGGAGACCCAGTACTTC
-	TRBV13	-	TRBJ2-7	CASTQTSYEQYF	TGTGCCAGCACTCAGACCTCCTACGAGCAGTACTTC
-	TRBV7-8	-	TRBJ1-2	CASSRPQGGVGYTF	TGTGCCAGCAGCCGTCCTCAGGGTGGAGTTGGCTACACCTTC
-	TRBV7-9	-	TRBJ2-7	CASSSLAQGEQYF	TGTGCCAGCAGCTCACTAGCCCAAGGCGAGCAGTACTTC
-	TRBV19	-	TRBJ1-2	CASKNNPRADGYTF	TGTGCCAGCAAGAATAATCCGAGGGCAGATGGCTACACCTTC
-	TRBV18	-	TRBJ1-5	CASSPTPQDRFNQPQHF	TGTGCCAGCTCACCCACCCCCCAGGACAGATTCAATCAGCCCCAGCATTTT
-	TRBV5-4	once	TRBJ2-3	CASSLAGTTDTQYF	TGTGCCAGCAGCTTGGCGGGTACAACAGATACGCAGTATTTT
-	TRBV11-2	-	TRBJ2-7	CASSLGDSSSYEQYF	TGTGCCAGCAGCTTAGGCGACAGCAGCTCCTACGAGCAGTACTTC
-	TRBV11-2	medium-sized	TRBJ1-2	CASRGGDVGYTF	TGTGCCAGCAGAGGGGGGGACGTCGGCTACACCTTC
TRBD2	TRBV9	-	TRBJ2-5	CASSVGRSGGIQETQYF	TGTGCCAGCAGCGTAGGCAGGTCGGGGGGGATTCAAGAGACCCAGTACTTC
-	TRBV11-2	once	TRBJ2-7	CASSPAFGFEQYF	TGTGCCAGCAGCCCTGCCTTCGGTTTCGAGCAGTACTTC
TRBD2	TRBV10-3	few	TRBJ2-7	CATTGTTNYEQYF	TGTGCCACCACCGGGACTACTAACTACGAGCAGTACTTC
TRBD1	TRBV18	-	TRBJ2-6	CASSPVGQGVSGANVLTF	TGTGCCAGCTCACCAGTAGGACAGGGCGTTTCTGGGGCCAACGTCCTGACTTTC
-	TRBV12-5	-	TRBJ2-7	CASGSAGHTYEQYF	TGTGCTAGTGGTTCTGCCGGCCACACCTACGAGCAGTACTTC
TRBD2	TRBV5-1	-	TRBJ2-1	CASSSSGDGYNEQFF	TGCGCCAGCAGCTCTAGCGGGGATGGTTACAATGAGCAGTTCTTC
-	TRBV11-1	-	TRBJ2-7	CASSRIGTLTYEQYF	TGTGCCAGCAGCAGAATCGGGACACTTACCTACGAGCAGTACTTC
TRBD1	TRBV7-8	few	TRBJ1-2	CASSQGQGYGYTF	TGTGCCAGCAGCCAAGGACAGGGCTATGGCTACACCTTC
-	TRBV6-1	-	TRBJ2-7	CASSEALREYEQYF	TGTGCCAGCAGTGAAGCGCTTCGGGAGTACGAGCAGTACTTC
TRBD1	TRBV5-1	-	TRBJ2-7	CASSVGRTGYEQYF	TGCGCCAGCAGCGTCGGGCGGACAGGCTACGAGCAGTACTTC
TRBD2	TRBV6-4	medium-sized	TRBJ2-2	CASSVLAGGTGELFF	TGTGCCAGCAGTGTTCTAGCGGGAGGCACCGGGGAGCTGTTTTTT
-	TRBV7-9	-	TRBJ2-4	CASSLGPQTKNIQYF	TGTGCCAGCAGCTTAGGGCCACAAACTAAAAACATTCAGTACTTC
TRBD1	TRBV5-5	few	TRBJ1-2	CASSWTGANYGYTF	TGTGCCAGCAGCTGGACAGGGGCTAACTATGGCTACACCTTC
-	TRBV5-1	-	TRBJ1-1	CASRLETEAFF	TGCGCCAGCAGATTGGAGACTGAAGCTTTCTTT
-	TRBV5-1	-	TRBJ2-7	CASSLARTVYSYEQYF	TGCGCCAGCAGCTTGGCCAGGACAGTGTACTCCTACGAGCAGTACTTC
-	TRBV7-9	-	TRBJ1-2	CASSQETPLPDYGYTF	TGTGCCAGCAGCCAAGAGACCCCTCTCCCAGACTATGGCTACACCTTC